Below are 11 T cell receptor beta chains sequenced from a single sample in a study of blood T cell repertoires in COVID-19. The protocol was immunoSEQ multiplex PCR, while the TCRdb copy is restricted to in-frame clones and leaves out a portion. The sample contains 300,000 to 350,000 clones, about nine tenths of which appear only once. The sample comprised peripheral blood. The receptors come from a man aged 25-45 years with COVID-19, enrolled during active disease.

The chain recombines TRBV9 with TRBJ2-7, with D uncertain. CDR1 SGDLS and CDR2 YYNGEE come from the germline V gene. The CDR3 is 15 residues long. Trimming shortened V by 0 bases and J by 6 bases, and 16 bases separated the two germline ends. For the CDR3, the DNA is TGTGCCAGCAGCGTAGGAGGCTCTTTGACGGGCGAGCAGTACTTC. Its translation is CASSVGGSLTGEQYF.

The rearrangement joins TRBV11-2 to TRBJ2-5; 7 bases map to TRBD2. V dropped 6 bases and J dropped 1; count of bases not matched to a gene: 5. Germline V gene sequence: CDR1 SGHAT, CDR2 FQNNGV. CDR3 size: 14 residues. As DNA, the CDR3 is TGTGCCAGCAGAACCGGGACTATCCAAGAGACCCAGTACTTC. Encoded protein: CASRTGTIQETQYF.

The CDR3 protein is CATSDLRDRGRQPQHF. CDR3 nucleotides: TGTGCCACCAGTGATTTGCGGGACAGAGGACGTCAGCCCCAGCATTTT. The chain recombines TRBV24-1 with TRBJ1-5; 7 positions agree with TRBD1. The CDR3 runs to 16 residues. V trimming: 0 bases; J trimming: 6 bases; junction bases outside the gene matches: 7. Per germline, CDR1 KGHDR and CDR2 SFDVKD.

This clone was detected only once. The CDR3 DNA sequence: TGTGCCACCTCCCAGACAGGGGTGATAGGGCCCCAGCATTTT. Translating it yields CATSQTGVIGPQHF. The chain links TRBV27 to TRBJ1-5; 8 bases map to TRBD1. This CDR3 comprises 14 residues. The J segment lost 9 bases and the V segment lost 10 bases, leaving 14 bases of the junction unmatched. CDR1 is MNHEY and CDR2 is SMNVEV in the germline V gene (reference sequence).

This clone has a handful of counts. The chain is built from TRBV6-4 and TRBJ2-4; possibly TRBD2 for D (5 bases). The CDR3 length is 13 residues. Trimming left V 3 bases short and J 6 bases short, with 9 bases between. Germline loops: CDR1 MRHNA, CDR2 SNTAGT. Here the CDR3 reads CASSEWAGNIQYF. CDR3 DNA sequence: TGTGCCAGCAGTGAATGGGCGGGAAACATTCAGTACTTC.

This sequence joins TRBV6-1 and TRBJ2-7; D may be TRBD1 (6 bases). The length of the CDR3 is 17 residues. Germline CDR1 MNHNS, CDR2 SASEGT. Trimming pared 4 bases from V and 1 base from J, leaving 20 bases between. The CDR3 protein is CASSAPISAGASYEQYF. The CDR3 region has the DNA TGTGCCAGCAGTGCCCCGATTTCAGCAGGGGCGTCCTACGAGCAGTACTTC.

This clone was seen only once. The CDR3 DNA is TGTGCCAGCAGCCATCCCGGGACTACCTACAATGAGCAGTTCTTC. Its translation: CASSHPGTTYNEQFF. This chain joins TRBV4-2 and TRBJ2-1; 7 bases agree with TRBD2. The CDR3 covers 15 residues. V gave up 3 bases and J gave up 2 bases; unmatched junction bases: 4. Looked up from germline, CDR1 is LGHNA and CDR2 is YNFKEQ.

The rearrangement joins TRBV20-1 to TRBJ2-7; D perhaps matches TRBD2 (5 bases). The germline gives CDR1 DFQATT, CDR2 SNEGSKA (reference sequence). This CDR3 spans 15 amino acids. V was pared by 3 bases and J by 0 bases, with 15 bases between. The CDR3 coding sequence is TGCAGTGCTAGTTATGACGTCGGGAACTCCTACGAGCAGTACTTC. Protein: CSASYDVGNSYEQYF.

The CDR3 loop reads CASSADTYNEQFF. For the CDR3, the DNA is TGTGCCAGTAGTGCGGACACCTACAATGAGCAGTTCTTC. The chain uses TRBV19 and TRBJ2-1, with D perhaps TRBD1 (5 bases). CDR1 LNHDA and CDR2 SQIVND come from the germline V gene (reference sequence). The CDR3 consists of 13 residues. Trimming removed 5 bases from V and 2 bases from J, with 7 bases in between.

The chain combines TRBV21-1 with TRBJ1-5; the listed D gene, TRBD1, was not tested against the DNA. TRBV21-1 is described as a pseudogene. This CDR3 contains 17 residues. The chain's CDR3 is CASSNPGWTGYNQPQHF. CDR3 in DNA: TGTGCCAGCAGCAATCCGGGCTGGACAGGATACAATCAGCCCCAGCATTTT.

The V call is TRBV18, the J call TRBJ1-5; D remains ambiguous. Trimming shortened V by 2 bases and J by 5 bases, and 10 bases separated the two germline ends. CDR1 is KGHSH, CDR2 LQKENI, per germline. The CDR3 sequence is 14 residues long. The chain's CDR3 is CASSPTTPHQPQHF. In DNA, the CDR3 is TGTGCCAGCTCACCAACCACACCACATCAGCCCCAGCATTTT.